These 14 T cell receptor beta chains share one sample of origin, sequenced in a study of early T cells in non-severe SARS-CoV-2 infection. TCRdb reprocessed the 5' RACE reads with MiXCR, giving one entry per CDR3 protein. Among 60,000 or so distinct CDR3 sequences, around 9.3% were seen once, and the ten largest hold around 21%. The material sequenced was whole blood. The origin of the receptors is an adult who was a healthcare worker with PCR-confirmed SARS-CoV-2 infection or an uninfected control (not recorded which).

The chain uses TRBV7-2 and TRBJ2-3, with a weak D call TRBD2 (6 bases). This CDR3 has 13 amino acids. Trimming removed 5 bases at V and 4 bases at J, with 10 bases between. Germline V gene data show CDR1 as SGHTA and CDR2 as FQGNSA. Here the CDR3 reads CASSRQRADTQYF. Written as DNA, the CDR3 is TGTGCCAGCAGCCGGCAGCGGGCAGATACGCAGTATTTT.

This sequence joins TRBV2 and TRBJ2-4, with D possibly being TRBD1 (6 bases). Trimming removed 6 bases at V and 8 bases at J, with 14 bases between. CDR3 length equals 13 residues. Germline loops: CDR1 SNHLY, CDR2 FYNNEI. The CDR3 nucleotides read TGTGCCAGCAGCGCGGACAGCAGGGACATTCAGTACTTC. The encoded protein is CASSADSRDIQYF.

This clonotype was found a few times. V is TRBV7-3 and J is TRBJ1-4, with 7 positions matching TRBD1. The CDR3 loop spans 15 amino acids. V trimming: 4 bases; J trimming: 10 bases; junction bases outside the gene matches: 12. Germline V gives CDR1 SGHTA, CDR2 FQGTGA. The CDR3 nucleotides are TGTGCCAGCAGCTGGGGGACAGACCCCCGTGGAAAACTGTTTTTT. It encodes CASSWGTDPRGKLFF.

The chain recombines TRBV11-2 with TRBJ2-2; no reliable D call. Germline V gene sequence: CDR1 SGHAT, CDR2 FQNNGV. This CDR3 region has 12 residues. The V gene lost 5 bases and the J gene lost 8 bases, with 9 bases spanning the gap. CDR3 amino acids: CASSLLGGELFF. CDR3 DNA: TGTGCCAGCAGCCTCTTGGGTGGGGAGCTGTTTTTT.

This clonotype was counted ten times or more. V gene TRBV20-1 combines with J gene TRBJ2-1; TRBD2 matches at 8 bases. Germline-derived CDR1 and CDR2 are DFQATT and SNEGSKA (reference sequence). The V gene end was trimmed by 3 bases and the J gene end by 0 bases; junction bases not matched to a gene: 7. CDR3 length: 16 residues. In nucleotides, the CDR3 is TGCAGTGCTAGTACGCGGGGGGCTAGCTCCTACAATGAGCAGTTCTTC. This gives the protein CSASTRGASSYNEQFF.

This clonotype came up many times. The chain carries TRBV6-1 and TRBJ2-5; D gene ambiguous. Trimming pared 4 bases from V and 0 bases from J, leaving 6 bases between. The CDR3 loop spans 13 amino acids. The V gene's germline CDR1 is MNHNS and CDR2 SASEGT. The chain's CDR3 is CASSVEYQETQYF. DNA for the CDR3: TGTGCCAGCAGTGTAGAGTACCAAGAGACCCAGTACTTC.

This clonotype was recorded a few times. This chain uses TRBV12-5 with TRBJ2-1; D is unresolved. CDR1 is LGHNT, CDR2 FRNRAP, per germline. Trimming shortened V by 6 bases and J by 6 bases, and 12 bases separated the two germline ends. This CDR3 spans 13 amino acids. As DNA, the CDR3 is TGTGCTAGTGGCTCCGAGGCAGGCAATGAGCAGTTCTTC. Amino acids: CASGSEAGNEQFF.

The CDR3 is CASSLSGPPRLFEQFF. The CDR3 DNA reads as TGTGCCAGCAGCTTATCCGGCCCCCCCCGACTCTTTGAGCAGTTCTTC. This chain connects TRBV7-9 to TRBJ2-1; D call uncertain. The CDR3 is 16 residues long. V was shortened by 2 bases and J by 9 bases, with 20 bases between the two germline ends. Per germline, CDR1 SEHNR and CDR2 FQNEAQ (reference sequence).

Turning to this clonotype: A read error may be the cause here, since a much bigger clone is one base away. CDR3: CSATYPDVRETQYF. DNA for the CDR3: TGCAGTGCTACATACCCGGACGTCCGCGAGACCCAGTACTTC. The V call is TRBV20-1, the J call TRBJ2-5; D remains ambiguous. The CDR3 is made up of 14 amino acids. Germline values: CDR1 DFQATT, CDR2 SNEGSKA (reference sequence). V was shortened by 4 bases and J by 5 bases, with 17 bases between the two germline ends.

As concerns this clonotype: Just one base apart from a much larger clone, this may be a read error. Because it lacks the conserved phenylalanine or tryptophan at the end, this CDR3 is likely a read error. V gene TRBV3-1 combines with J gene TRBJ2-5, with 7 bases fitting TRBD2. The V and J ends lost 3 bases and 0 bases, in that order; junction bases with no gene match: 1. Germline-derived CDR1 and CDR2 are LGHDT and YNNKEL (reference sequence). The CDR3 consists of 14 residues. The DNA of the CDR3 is TGTGCCAGCAGCCAGAGCGGGGACCAAGAGACCCAGTACTCC. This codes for CASSQSGDQETQYS.

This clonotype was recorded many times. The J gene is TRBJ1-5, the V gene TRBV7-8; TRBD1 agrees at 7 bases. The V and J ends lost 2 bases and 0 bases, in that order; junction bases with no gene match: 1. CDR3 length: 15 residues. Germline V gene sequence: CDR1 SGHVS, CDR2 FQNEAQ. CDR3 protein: CASSLRQGSNQPQHF. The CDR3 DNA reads TGTGCCAGCAGCTTACGACAGGGTAGCAATCAGCCCCAGCATTTT. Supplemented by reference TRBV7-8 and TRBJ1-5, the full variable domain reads GAGVSQSPRYKVAKRGQDVALRCDPISGHVSLFWYQQALGQGPEFLTYFQNEAQLDKSGLPSDRFFAERPEGSVSTLKIQRTQQEDSAVYLCASSLRQGSNQPQHFGDGTRLSIL.

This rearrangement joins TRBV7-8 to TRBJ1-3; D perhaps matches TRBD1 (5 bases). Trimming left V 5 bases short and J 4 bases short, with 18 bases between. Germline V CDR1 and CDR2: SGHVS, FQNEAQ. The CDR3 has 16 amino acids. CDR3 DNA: TGTGCCAGCAGCCCCTATAGTGGGACCGCCGGAAACACCATATATTTT. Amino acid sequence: CASSPYSGTAGNTIYF. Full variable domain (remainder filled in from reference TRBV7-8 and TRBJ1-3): GAGVSQSPRYKVAKRGQDVALRCDPISGHVSLFWYQQALGQGPEFLTYFQNEAQLDKSGLPSDRFFAERPEGSVSTLKIQRTQQEDSAVYLCASSPYSGTAGNTIYFGEGSWLTVV.

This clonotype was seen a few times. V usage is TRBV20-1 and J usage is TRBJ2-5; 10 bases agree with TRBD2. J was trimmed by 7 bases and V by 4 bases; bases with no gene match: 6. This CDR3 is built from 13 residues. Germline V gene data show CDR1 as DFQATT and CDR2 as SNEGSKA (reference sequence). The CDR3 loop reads CSANLAGEATQYF. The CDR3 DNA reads TGCAGTGCTAACCTAGCGGGGGAGGCGACCCAGTACTTC.

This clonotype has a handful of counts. The CDR3 region is CASSDYGGELFF. The CDR3 nucleotides are TGTGCCAGCAGTGATTATGGCGGGGAGCTGTTTTTT. J is TRBJ2-2 and V is TRBV6-1; D unresolved. The germline CDR1 and CDR2 sequences are MNHNS and SASEGT. Deletions cut 3 bases from V and 7 bases from J, with 6 bases between. CDR3 length: 12 amino acids.